This TCR beta chain was sequenced during a study of CD8 T cells in Susac syndrome. V dropped 10 bases and J dropped 2; count of bases not matched to a gene: 6. The CDR3 length is 13 residues. Germline CDR1 ENHRY, CDR2 SYGVKD. Reverse transcription of roughly 0.5 to 1 ug RNA was carried out with random hexamers. TCRdb independently ran MiXCR on the immunoSEQ multiplex PCR reads; one entry per CDR3 protein. This table holds under 200,000 distinct CDR3 sequences, over 75% found once. TCR beta was sequenced from blood CD8+ and CD4+ T cells. The source is a human donor with Susac syndrome. J is TRBJ2-5 and V is TRBV10-3; TRBD2 aligns across 8 bases. The sample comprised CD4+ T cells from PBMCs. The CDR3 region has the DNA TGTGCCAGCCGCGGGGGGACTCAAGAGACCCAGTACTTC. It codes for CASRGGTQETQYF.